This T cell receptor (beta chain) derives from a study of cytomegalovirus exposure and HLA in healthy donors. V was trimmed by 4 bases and J by 2 bases, leaving 9 bases between them. The germline V gene has CDR1 SGHRS and CDR2 YFSETQ. The CDR3 runs 13 residues. Amplification used 60 Vbeta primers and 13 Jbeta primers. Data came from immunoSEQ multiplex PCR; TCRdb stores just in-frame clones and leaves some out. Of 75,000 to 95,000 clones listed, 50% to 80% were seen once; the top ten hold 3% to 4%. This clone was seen once. Its specificity is unknown. Study results and caveats: Later analysis placed DRB1 highest and HLA-C lowest in TCR association rates, which differed by HLA locus. Across all donors, roughly uniform sequencing depth was an assumption of the presence/absence analyses.

The receptor comes from a man under 40 in good health and CMV-seronegative. V and J are TRBV5-1 and TRBJ1-2; weak D call: TRBD1 (6 bases). Sequencing input: PBMCs. The CDR3 nucleotides read TGCGCCAGCAGCCTAGGACAGAACTATGGCTACACCTTC. As protein: CASSLGQNYGYTF.